These 14 T cell receptor beta chains came from one sample sequenced in a study of vaccination effects on CD4 cells after COVID-19. Their antigens are not known. Following culture for around 10 days, CD4+ T cells were isolated. TCRdb's copy holds only in-frame clones and misses some; the assay was immunoSEQ multiplex PCR. The profile shows about 58,000 clones, roughly 80% of them singletons. Sequenced here: CD4+ T cells from PBMCs cultured without peptide, sampled before COVID-19 vaccination. Receptor source: a human donor who received a COVID-19 vaccine.

This chain joins TRBV2 and TRBJ2-5; D may be TRBD1 (6 bases). Looked up from germline, CDR1 is SNHLY and CDR2 is FYNNEI. The CDR3 length is 15 residues. Trimming removed 3 bases from V and 5 bases from J, with 16 bases in between. The CDR3 DNA reads TGTGCCAGCAGTGATTACAGGGTGGATCGGGAGACCCAGTACTTC. Translated: CASSDYRVDRETQYF.

V and J are TRBV19 and TRBJ2-1; D is uncertain. The V gene lost 5 bases and the J gene lost 1 base, with 15 bases spanning the gap. There are 16 residues in the CDR3. CDR1 and CDR2 (germline): LNHDA, SQIVND (reference sequence). CDR3 in amino acids: CASSPPPAISYNEQFF. The CDR3 DNA reads as TGTGCCAGTAGTCCACCTCCAGCGATTTCCTACAATGAGCAGTTCTTC.

This chain connects TRBV9 to TRBJ1-6, with D maybe TRBD1 (6 bases). This CDR3 is 15 amino acids long. Germline values: CDR1 SGDLS, CDR2 YYNGEE. The ends were cut back, 3 bases at V and 14 bases at J, with 21 bases in the middle. The CDR3, as DNA: TGTGCCAGCAGCGCCCGGGACACCGCGATTTGGGCCCTCCACTTT. As protein: CASSARDTAIWALHF.

This clone occurred a few times. The CDR3 here is CASSLSPGANSPLHF. Written as DNA, the CDR3 is TGCGCCAGCAGCTTGTCCCCAGGAGCAAATTCACCCCTCCACTTT. The V call is TRBV5-1, the J call TRBJ1-6, with D hard to call. Between the trimmed V and J ends, which lost 1 base and 7 bases, there was a span of 12 bases. Looked up from germline, CDR1 is SGHRS and CDR2 is YFSETQ. The CDR3 loop spans 15 amino acids.

The genes are TRBV6-5 and TRBJ2-1, with 10 bases matching TRBD2. V was pared by 5 bases and J by 9 bases, with 7 bases of the junction left unmatched. Germline loops: CDR1 MNHEY, CDR2 SVGAGI. The CDR3 is 14 residues long. CDR3 loop: CASSTAGGPGEQFF. For the CDR3, the DNA is TGTGCCAGCAGTACAGCGGGGGGGCCCGGTGAGCAGTTCTTC.

This rearrangement joins TRBV15 to TRBJ1-2, with TRBD1 matching 11 bases. CDR1 and CDR2 (germline): LNHNV, YYDKDF (reference sequence). Trimming took 5 bases from V and 0 from J; bases not matched to a gene: 8. The CDR3 covers 17 residues. CDR3 sequence (DNA): TGTGCCACCAGCGAGGGACAGGGGGTTATCGCTAACTATGGCTACACCTTC. This encodes CATSEGQGVIANYGYTF.

V usage is TRBV10-3 and J usage is TRBJ2-1; 11 bases agree with TRBD1. The J segment lost 2 bases and the V segment lost 10 bases, leaving 10 bases of the junction unmatched. The CDR3 is 16 residues long. Germline V gives CDR1 ENHRY, CDR2 SYGVKD. The DNA of the CDR3 is TGTGCCACCGAGCCGGGGACAGGGGGGACCTACAATGAGCAGTTCTTC. This encodes CATEPGTGGTYNEQFF.

V usage is TRBV2 and J usage is TRBJ2-1; 12 nucleotides line up with TRBD2. V gave up 3 bases and J gave up 0 bases; unmatched junction bases: 9. This CDR3 has 19 residues. In germline, CDR1 is SNHLY, CDR2 FYNNEI. The CDR3 loop reads CASSEIGLAGGYSYNEQFF. CDR3 in DNA: TGTGCCAGCAGTGAGATTGGCCTAGCGGGGGGGTACTCCTACAATGAGCAGTTCTTC.

The J gene is TRBJ2-1, the V gene TRBV11-2; D possibly corresponds to TRBD2 (6 bases). The CDR3 loop spans 15 amino acids. With 5 bases removed from V and 5 bases from J, the gap between germline ends came to 16 bases. Germline CDR1 is SGHAT and CDR2 is FQNNGV. The chain's CDR3 is CASSPMGGTHNEQFF. Here the CDR3 DNA reads TGTGCCAGCAGCCCAATGGGGGGAACACACAATGAGCAGTTCTTC.

The CDR3 spells CASSAYTGTSYNEQFF. The DNA for the CDR3 is TGTGCCAGCAGCGCCTACACAGGGACCTCCTACAATGAGCAGTTCTTC. The rearrangement joins TRBV9 to TRBJ2-1, with TRBD1 as a possible D gene (6 bases). V was pared by 3 bases and J by 0 bases, with 13 bases between. CDR1 is SGDLS, CDR2 YYNGEE, per germline. The CDR3 totals 16 residues.

The rearrangement links TRBV4-3 to TRBJ2-1; D is unclear. Trimming stripped 5 bases from V and 4 bases from J, with 9 bases between. The CDR3 totals 13 residues. Germline V gene data show CDR1 as LGHNA and CDR2 as YSLEER. This chain's CDR3 is CASSRQVYNEQFF. The DNA of the CDR3 is TGCGCCAGCAGCAGACAAGTTTACAATGAGCAGTTCTTC.

In DNA form, the CDR3 reads TGTGCCAGTAGTAACCCCCTACGACAGTTGAACACTGAAGCTTTCTTT. Translated: CASSNPLRQLNTEAFF. The chain uses TRBV19 and TRBJ1-1; possible D gene TRBD1, 5 bases. V was pared by 4 bases and J by 0 bases, with 15 bases between. CDR3 length: 16 residues. Looked up from germline, CDR1 is LNHDA and CDR2 is SQIVND (reference sequence).

The chain carries TRBV5-1 and TRBJ1-1; the match to TRBD1 covers 9 bases. Trimming took 3 bases from V and 1 from J; bases not matched to a gene: 1. Germline loops: CDR1 SGHRS, CDR2 YFSETQ. CDR3 length: 14 residues. For the CDR3, the DNA is TGCGCCAGCAGCTGGGACAGGGCGAACACTGAAGCTTTCTTT. Residues: CASSWDRANTEAFF.

This clone has a handful of counts. The chain recombines TRBV10-1 with TRBJ2-1, with D perhaps matching TRBD2 (5 bases). The germline gives CDR1 WNHNN, CDR2 SYGVQD (reference sequence). The CDR3 runs to 15 residues. Trimming removed 3 bases from V and 4 bases from J, with 13 bases in between. CDR3 in amino acids: CASSDPSDWYNEQFF. CDR3 DNA: TGCGCCAGCAGTGATCCCTCGGACTGGTACAATGAGCAGTTCTTC.